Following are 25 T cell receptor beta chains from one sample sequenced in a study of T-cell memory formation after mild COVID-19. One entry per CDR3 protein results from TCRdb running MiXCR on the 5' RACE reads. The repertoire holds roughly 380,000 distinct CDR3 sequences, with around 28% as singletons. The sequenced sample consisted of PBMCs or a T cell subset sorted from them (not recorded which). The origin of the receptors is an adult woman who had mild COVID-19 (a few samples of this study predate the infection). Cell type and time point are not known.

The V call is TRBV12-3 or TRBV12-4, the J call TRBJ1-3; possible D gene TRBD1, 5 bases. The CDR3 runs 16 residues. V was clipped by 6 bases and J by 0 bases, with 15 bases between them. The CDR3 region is CASRLNRDSSGNTIYF. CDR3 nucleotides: TGTGCCAGCAGACTTAACCGGGACTCCTCTGGAAACACCATATATTTT.

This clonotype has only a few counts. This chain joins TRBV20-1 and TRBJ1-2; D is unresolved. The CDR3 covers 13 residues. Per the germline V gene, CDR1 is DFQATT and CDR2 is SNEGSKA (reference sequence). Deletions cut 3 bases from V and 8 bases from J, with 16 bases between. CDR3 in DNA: TGCAGTGCTAGTGATCAGGTAGCCTGGGGCTACACCTTC. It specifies CSASDQVAWGYTF.

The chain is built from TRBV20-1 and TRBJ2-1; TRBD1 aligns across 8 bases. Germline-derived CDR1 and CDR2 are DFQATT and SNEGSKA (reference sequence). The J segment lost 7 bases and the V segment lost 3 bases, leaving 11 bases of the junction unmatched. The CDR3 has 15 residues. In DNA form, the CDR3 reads TGCAGTGCTAGGGAACCAGGGGGCTCAATAAATGAGCAGTTCTTC. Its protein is CSAREPGGSINEQFF.

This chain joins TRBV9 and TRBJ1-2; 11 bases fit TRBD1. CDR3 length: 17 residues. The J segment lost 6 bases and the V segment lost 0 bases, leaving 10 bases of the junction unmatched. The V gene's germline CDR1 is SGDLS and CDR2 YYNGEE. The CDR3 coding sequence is TGTGCCAGCAGCGTAGGTCAGGACAGGGGGCAGGGCGATGGCTACACCTTC. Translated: CASSVGQDRGQGDGYTF.

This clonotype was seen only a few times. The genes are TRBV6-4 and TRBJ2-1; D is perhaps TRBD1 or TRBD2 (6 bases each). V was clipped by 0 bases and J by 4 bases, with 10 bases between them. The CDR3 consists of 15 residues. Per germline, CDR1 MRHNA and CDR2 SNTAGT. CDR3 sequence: CASSDSGGDYNEQFF. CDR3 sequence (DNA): TGTGCCAGCAGTGACTCGGGGGGCGATTACAATGAGCAGTTCTTC.

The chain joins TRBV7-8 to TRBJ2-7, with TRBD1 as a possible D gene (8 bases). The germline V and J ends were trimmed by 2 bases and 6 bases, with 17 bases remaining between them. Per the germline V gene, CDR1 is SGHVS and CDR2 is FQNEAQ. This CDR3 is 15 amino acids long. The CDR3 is CASSLLAGGGSEQYF. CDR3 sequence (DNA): TGTGCCAGCAGCTTATTGGCAGGGGGCGGGAGCGAGCAGTACTTC.

CDR3 residues: CASSHDPGRRSTDTQYF. Written as DNA, the CDR3 is TGTGCCAGCAGCCACGATCCGGGACGCCGCTCCACAGATACGCAGTATTTT. The chain is built from TRBV3-1 and TRBJ2-3; D is possibly TRBD1 or TRBD2 (5 bases each). Germline loops: CDR1 LGHDT, CDR2 YNNKEL (reference sequence). The CDR3 length is 17 residues. With 3 bases removed from V and 2 bases from J, the gap between germline ends came to 18 bases.

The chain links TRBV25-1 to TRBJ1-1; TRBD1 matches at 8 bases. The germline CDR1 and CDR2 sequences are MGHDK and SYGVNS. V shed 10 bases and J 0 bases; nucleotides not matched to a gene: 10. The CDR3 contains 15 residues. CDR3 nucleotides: TGTGCCACCTTCGGGACAGGCGTCATGAACACTGAAGCTTTCTTT. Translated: CATFGTGVMNTEAFF.

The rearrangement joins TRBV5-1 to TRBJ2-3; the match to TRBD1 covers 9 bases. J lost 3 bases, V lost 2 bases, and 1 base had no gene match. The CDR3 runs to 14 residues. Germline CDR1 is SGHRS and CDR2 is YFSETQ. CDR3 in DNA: TGCGCCAGCAGCTTTGGACAGGGGACAGATACGCAGTATTTT. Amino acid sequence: CASSFGQGTDTQYF.

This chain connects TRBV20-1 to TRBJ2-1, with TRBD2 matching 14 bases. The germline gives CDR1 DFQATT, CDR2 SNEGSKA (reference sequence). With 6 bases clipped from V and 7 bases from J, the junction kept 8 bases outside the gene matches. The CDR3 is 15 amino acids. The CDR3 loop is CSAYGTSGGENEQFF. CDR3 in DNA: TGCAGTGCATACGGGACTAGCGGGGGTGAGAATGAGCAGTTCTTC.

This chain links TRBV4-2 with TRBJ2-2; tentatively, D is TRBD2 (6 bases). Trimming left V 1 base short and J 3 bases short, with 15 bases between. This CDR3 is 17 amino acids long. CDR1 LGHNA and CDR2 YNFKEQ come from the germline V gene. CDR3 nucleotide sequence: TGTGCCAGCAGCCAAGTGGCGGGGTATAGTTACACCGGGGAGCTGTTTTTT. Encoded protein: CASSQVAGYSYTGELFF.

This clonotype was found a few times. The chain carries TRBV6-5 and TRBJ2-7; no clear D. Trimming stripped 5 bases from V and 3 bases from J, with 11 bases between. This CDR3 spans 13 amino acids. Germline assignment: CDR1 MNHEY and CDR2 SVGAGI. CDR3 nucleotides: TGTGCCAGCAGTCGGACCGTGAACTACGAGCAGTACTTC. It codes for CASSRTVNYEQYF.

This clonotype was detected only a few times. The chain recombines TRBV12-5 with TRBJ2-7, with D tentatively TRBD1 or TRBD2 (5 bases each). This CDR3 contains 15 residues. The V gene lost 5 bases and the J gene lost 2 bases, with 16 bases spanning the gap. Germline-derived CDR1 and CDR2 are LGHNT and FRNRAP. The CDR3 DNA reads TGTGCTAGTGGTCCACGGGGCGGCAGGACCTACGAGCAGTACTTC. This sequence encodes CASGPRGGRTYEQYF.

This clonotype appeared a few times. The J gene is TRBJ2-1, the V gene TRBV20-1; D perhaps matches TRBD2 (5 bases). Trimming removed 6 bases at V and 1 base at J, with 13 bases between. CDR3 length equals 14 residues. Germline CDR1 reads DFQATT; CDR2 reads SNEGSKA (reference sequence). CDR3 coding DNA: TGCAGTGCCCAGGCGGGCTCTTCCTACAATGAGCAGTTCTTC. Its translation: CSAQAGSSYNEQFF.

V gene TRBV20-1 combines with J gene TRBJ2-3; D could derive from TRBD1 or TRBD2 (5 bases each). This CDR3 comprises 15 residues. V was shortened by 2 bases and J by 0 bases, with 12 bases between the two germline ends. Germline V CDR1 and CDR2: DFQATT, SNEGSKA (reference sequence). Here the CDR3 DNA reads TGCAGTGCTAGACGGGCAGGGAGCAGCACAGATACGCAGTATTTT. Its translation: CSARRAGSSTDTQYF.

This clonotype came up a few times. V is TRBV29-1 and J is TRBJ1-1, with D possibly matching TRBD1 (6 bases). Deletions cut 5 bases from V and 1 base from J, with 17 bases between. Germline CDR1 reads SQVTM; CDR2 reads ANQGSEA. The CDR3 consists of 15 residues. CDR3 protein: CSVWAGDWGNTEAFF. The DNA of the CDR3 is TGCAGCGTTTGGGCAGGGGATTGGGGGAACACTGAAGCTTTCTTT.

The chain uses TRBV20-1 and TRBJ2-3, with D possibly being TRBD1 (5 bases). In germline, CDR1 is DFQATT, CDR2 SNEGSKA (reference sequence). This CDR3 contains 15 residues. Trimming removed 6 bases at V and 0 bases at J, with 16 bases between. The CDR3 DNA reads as TGCAGTGCCCCCCGTGGCAGGGCTAGCACAGATACGCAGTATTTT. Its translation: CSAPRGRASTDTQYF.

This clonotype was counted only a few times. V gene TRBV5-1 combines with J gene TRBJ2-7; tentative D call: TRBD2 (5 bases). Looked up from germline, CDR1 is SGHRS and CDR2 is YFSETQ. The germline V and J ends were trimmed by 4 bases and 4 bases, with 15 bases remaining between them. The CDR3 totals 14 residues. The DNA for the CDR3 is TGCGCCAGCAGCCTGGCCGGGGTCGGATACGAGCAGTACTTC. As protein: CASSLAGVGYEQYF.

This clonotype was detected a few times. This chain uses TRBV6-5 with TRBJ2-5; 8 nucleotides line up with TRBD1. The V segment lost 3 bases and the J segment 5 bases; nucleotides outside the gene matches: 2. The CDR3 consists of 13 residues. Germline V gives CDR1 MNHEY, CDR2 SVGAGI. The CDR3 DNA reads TGTGCCAGCAGTTATCGGACAGGGGAGACCCAGTACTTC. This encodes CASSYRTGETQYF.

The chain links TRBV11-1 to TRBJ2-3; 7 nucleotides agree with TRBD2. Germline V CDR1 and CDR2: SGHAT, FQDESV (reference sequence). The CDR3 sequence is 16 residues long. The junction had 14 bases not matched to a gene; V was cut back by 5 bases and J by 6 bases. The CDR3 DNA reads TGTGCCAGCAGCCCTCATCAGCGGGGAGGTGAGGATACGCAGTATTTT. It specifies CASSPHQRGGEDTQYF. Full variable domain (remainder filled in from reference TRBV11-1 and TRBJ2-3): EAEVAQSPRYKITEKSQAVAFWCDPISGHATLYWYRQILGQGPELLVQFQDESVVDDSQLPKDRFSAERLKGVDSTLKIQPAELGDSAMYLCASSPHQRGGEDTQYFGPGTRLTVL.

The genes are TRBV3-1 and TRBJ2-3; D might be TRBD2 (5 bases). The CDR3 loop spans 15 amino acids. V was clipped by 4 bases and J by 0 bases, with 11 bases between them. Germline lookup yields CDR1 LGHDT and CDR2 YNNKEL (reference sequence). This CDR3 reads CASSLQSGSTDTQYF. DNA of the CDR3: TGTGCCAGCAGCCTACAGAGCGGAAGCACAGATACGCAGTATTTT.

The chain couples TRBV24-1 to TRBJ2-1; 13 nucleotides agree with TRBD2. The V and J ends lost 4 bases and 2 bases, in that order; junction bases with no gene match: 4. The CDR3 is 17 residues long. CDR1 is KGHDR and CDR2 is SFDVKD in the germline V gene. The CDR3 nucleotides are TGTGCCACCAGTGACTGGACTAGCGGGAGTCCCTACAATGAGCAGTTCTTC. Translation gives CATSDWTSGSPYNEQFF.

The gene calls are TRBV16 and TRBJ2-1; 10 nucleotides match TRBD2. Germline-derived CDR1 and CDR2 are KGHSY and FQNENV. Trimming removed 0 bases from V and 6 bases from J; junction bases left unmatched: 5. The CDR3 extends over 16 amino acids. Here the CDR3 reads CASSQSRPSGSNEQFF. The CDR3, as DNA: TGTGCCAGCAGCCAATCCCGGCCTAGCGGGAGCAATGAGCAGTTCTTC.

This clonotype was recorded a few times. CDR3 nucleotides: TGTGCCAGCAGTTACCGTCGAGGGGGGGATGAGCAGTTCTTC. This sequence encodes CASSYRRGGDEQFF. V is TRBV6-5 and J is TRBJ2-1; a weak D match, TRBD2 (7 bases). CDR1 MNHEY and CDR2 SVGAGI come from the germline V gene. The V end was cut by 2 bases, the J end by 8 bases, with 13 bases between. CDR3 size: 14 residues.

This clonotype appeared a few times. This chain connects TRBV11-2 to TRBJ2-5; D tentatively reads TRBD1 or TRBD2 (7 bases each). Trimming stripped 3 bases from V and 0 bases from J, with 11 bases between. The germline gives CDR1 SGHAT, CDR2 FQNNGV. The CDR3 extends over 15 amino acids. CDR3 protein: CASSFQGGYQETQYF. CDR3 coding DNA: TGTGCCAGCAGCTTCCAGGGGGGGTACCAAGAGACCCAGTACTTC.